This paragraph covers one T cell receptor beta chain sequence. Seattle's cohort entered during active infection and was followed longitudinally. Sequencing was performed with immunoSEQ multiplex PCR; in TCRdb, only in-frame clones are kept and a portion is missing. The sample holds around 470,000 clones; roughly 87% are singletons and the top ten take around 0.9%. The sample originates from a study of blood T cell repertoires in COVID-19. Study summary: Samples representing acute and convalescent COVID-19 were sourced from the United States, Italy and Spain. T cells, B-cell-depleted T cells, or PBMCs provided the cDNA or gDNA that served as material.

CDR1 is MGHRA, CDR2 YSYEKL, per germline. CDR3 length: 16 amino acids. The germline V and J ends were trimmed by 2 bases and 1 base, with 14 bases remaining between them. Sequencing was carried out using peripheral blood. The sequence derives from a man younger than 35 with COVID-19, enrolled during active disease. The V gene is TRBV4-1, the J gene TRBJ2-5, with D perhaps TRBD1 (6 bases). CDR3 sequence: CASSQKIDRFQETQYF. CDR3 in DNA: TGCGCCAGCAGCCAAAAGATAGACAGGTTCCAAGAGACCCAGTACTTC.